This T cell receptor beta chain was identified in a study of technical replicates of blood from a few donors. Trimming stripped 2 bases from V and 2 bases from J, with 12 bases between. CDR1 is MNHEY, CDR2 SVGAGI, per germline. There are 15 residues in the CDR3. Assay: immunoSEQ multiplex PCR; the TCRdb copy retains only in-frame clones and omits some. There are over 75,000 clones in the sample; around 97% occur only once, and about 0.29% lies in the top ten. What was sequenced was T cells isolated from PBMCs. The receptor was derived from a human donor in good health. V usage is TRBV6-5 and J usage is TRBJ1-1, with D possibly being TRBD1 (5 bases). The CDR3 reads CASSYGAHGNTEAFF. In nucleotides, the CDR3 is TGTGCCAGCAGTTACGGGGCACACGGAAACACTGAAGCTTTCTTT.